Presented here are 30 T cell receptor beta chains from one specimen sequenced in a study of blood T cell repertoires in COVID-19. Profiling relied on immunoSEQ multiplex PCR, and the TCRdb table lists in-frame clones only, not all of them. This sample has 260,000 or so clones; around 89% occur once, and the top ten carry roughly 1.2%. Sequencing was carried out using PBMCs or T cells enriched from blood (not recorded which). These receptors were collected from a woman aged 40 to 49 with acute COVID-19.

This chain joins TRBV7-9 and TRBJ1-2; D is unresolved. V lost 3 bases and J 10 bases, leaving 21 bases between the germline ends. CDR1 SEHNR and CDR2 FQNEAQ come from the germline V gene (reference sequence). This CDR3 comprises 15 residues. The chain's CDR3 is CASSLLSSGQEYYTF. In nucleotides, the CDR3 is TGTGCCAGCAGCTTGCTCTCCAGCGGCCAAGAGTACTACACCTTC.

The rearrangement uses TRBV5-8 and TRBJ1-3; 7 positions agree with TRBD1. The CDR3 spans 17 residues. With 0 bases clipped from V and 0 bases from J, the junction kept 6 bases outside the gene matches. The germline gives CDR1 SGHTS, CDR2 YDEGEE. The CDR3 nucleotides read TGTGCCAGCAGCTTGGGACAGGGCCAAGACTCTGGAAACACCATATATTTT. It encodes CASSLGQGQDSGNTIYF.

This clone appeared a single time. This rearrangement joins TRBV28 to TRBJ2-6; no firm D call. This CDR3 has 15 residues. CDR1 is MDHEN and CDR2 is SYDVKM in the germline V gene. V was clipped by 4 bases and J by 0 bases, with 7 bases between them. Here the CDR3 DNA reads TGTGCCAGCAGTTCCTTTAACTCTGGGGCCAACGTCCTGACTTTC. As protein: CASSSFNSGANVLTF.

This clone was seen only once. CDR3 nucleotides: TGTGCCAGCAGTTTATTTACTGGGACAGGAAACACCGGGGAGCTGTTTTTT. This gives the protein CASSLFTGTGNTGELFF. The chain carries TRBV28 and TRBJ2-2; 8 nucleotides line up with TRBD1. The CDR3 is 17 residues long. Germline values: CDR1 MDHEN, CDR2 SYDVKM. J was trimmed by 2 bases and V by 1 base; bases with no gene match: 6.

This chain uses TRBV19 with TRBJ2-2; 12 bases map to TRBD2. From germline, CDR1 is LNHDA and CDR2 SQIVND (reference sequence). Trimming cost V 6 bases and J 6 bases; bases outside gene matches: 8. The CDR3 runs 16 residues. The CDR3 region is CASRTRLAGVSGELFF. CDR3 sequence (DNA): TGTGCCAGTAGGACACGACTAGCGGGAGTGTCCGGGGAGCTGTTTTTT.

The rearrangement joins TRBV2 to TRBJ2-1; 8 bases map to TRBD2. J was trimmed by 9 bases and V by 3 bases; bases with no gene match: 7. The germline V gene encodes CDR1 SNHLY and CDR2 FYNNEI. The CDR3 contains 14 residues. The CDR3 DNA sequence: TGTGCCAGCAGTGAGGGACTAGATGTCGGTGAGCAGTTCTTC. Its protein product is CASSEGLDVGEQFF.

This chain uses TRBV11-2 with TRBJ2-7, with TRBD1 matching 8 bases. Per the germline V gene, CDR1 is SGHAT and CDR2 is FQNNGV. V lost 5 bases to trimming and J lost 6 bases; unmatched junction nucleotides: 6. The CDR3 is 13 amino acids. CDR3 in amino acids: CASSERTGLEQYV. As DNA, the CDR3 is TGTGCCAGCAGCGAAAGGACAGGGCTCGAGCAGTACGTC.

The chain joins TRBV24-1 to TRBJ1-6; D ambiguous. V lost 2 bases to trimming and J lost 9 bases, with 10 bases between them. Germline CDR1 KGHDR, CDR2 SFDVKD. There are 14 residues in the CDR3. This CDR3 is CATSDSTTGSPLHF. The CDR3 DNA sequence: TGTGCCACCAGTGATTCAACTACGGGTTCACCCCTCCACTTT.

J is TRBJ2-5 and V is TRBV5-6; 9 bases align to TRBD1. CDR1 and CDR2 (germline): SGHDT, YYEEEE. The CDR3 runs to 15 residues. Trimming cost V 4 bases and J 5 bases; bases outside gene matches: 9. CDR3 in amino acids: CASSPLDRGGETQYF. The CDR3 DNA reads as TGTGCCAGCAGCCCCTTGGACAGGGGTGGGGAGACCCAGTACTTC.

The chain recombines TRBV5-6 with TRBJ1-3; TRBD1 agrees at 7 bases. The germline CDR1 and CDR2 sequences are SGHDT and YYEEEE. The CDR3 totals 15 residues. V shed 0 bases, J shed 4 bases, and the junction held 4 bases outside the gene matches. The CDR3 DNA is TGTGCCAGCAGCTTGGAGGGGGCATGGGGAAACACCATATATTTT. This sequence encodes CASSLEGAWGNTIYF.

The chain links TRBV13 to TRBJ2-1; 15 bases map to TRBD2. Germline-derived CDR1 and CDR2 are PRHDT and FYEKMQ (reference sequence). This CDR3 comprises 21 residues. Trimming took 5 bases from V and 2 from J; bases not matched to a gene: 16. CDR3 nucleotide sequence: TGTGCCAGCAGCCAAACCGCATTGGGACTAGCGGGAGGAGGGACCTACAATGAGCAGTTCTTC. Translating gives CASSQTALGLAGGGTYNEQFF.

V gene TRBV6-1 combines with J gene TRBJ1-1, with a tentative D call TRBD1 (5 bases). V was pared by 0 bases and J by 2 bases, with 13 bases between. Germline CDR1 is MNHNS and CDR2 is SASEGT. The CDR3 is 16 amino acids. CDR3 sequence reads: CASSEAIAGPNTEAFF. The CDR3 nucleotides read TGTGCCAGCAGTGAAGCGATTGCAGGGCCCAACACTGAAGCTTTCTTT.

The chain joins TRBV28 to TRBJ1-2; 7 positions match TRBD1. This CDR3 is 15 amino acids long. Germline-derived CDR1 and CDR2 are MDHEN and SYDVKM. With V trimmed by 5 bases and J by 4 bases, 10 bases remained unmatched. DNA of the CDR3: TGTGCCAGCAGTCCCTTCAGGGGGTTAGGCTATGGCTACACCTTC. Translation gives CASSPFRGLGYGYTF.

CDR3 in amino acids: CASSFSSGPYNEQFF. The CDR3 bases are TGTGCCAGCAGCTTTTCGAGCGGGCCTTACAATGAGCAGTTCTTC. The rearrangement uses TRBV5-4 and TRBJ2-1, with D possibly being TRBD2 (6 bases). The germline V gene has CDR1 SGHNT and CDR2 YYREEE (reference sequence). Trimming cost V 2 bases and J 4 bases, with 13 bases left between them. The CDR3 extends over 15 amino acids.

The chain is built from TRBV5-1 and TRBJ2-1, with D hard to call. This CDR3 region has 12 residues. CDR1 is SGHRS, CDR2 YFSETQ, per germline. V dropped 6 bases and J dropped 3 bases, with 7 bases sitting between them. The CDR3 loop reads CASTENYNEQFF. As DNA, the CDR3 is TGCGCCAGCACAGAAAACTACAATGAGCAGTTCTTC. The variable domain in full, with the rest retrieved from reference TRBV5-1 and TRBJ2-1, is KAGVTQTPRYLIKTRGQQVTLSCSPISGHRSVSWYQQTPGQGLQFLFEYFSETQRNKGNFPGRFSGRQFSNSRSEMNVSTLELGDSALYLCASTENYNEQFFGPGTRLTVL.

The chain couples TRBV7-8 to TRBJ2-5; D is ambiguous. Between the trimmed V and J ends, which lost 1 base and 2 bases, there was a span of 5 bases. Germline CDR1 SGHVS, CDR2 FQNEAQ. The CDR3 sequence is 13 residues long. The CDR3 is CASSLDRQETQYF. The CDR3 DNA reads TGTGCCAGCAGCTTAGACAGACAAGAGACCCAGTACTTC. Full variable domain (remainder filled in from reference TRBV7-8 and TRBJ2-5): GAGVSQSPRYKVAKRGQDVALRCDPISGHVSLFWYQQALGQGPEFLTYFQNEAQLDKSGLPSDRFFAERPEGSVSTLKIQRTQQEDSAVYLCASSLDRQETQYFGPGTRLLVL.

This chain joins TRBV5-1 and TRBJ1-1; the D gene is possibly TRBD1 (5 bases). This CDR3 comprises 15 residues. The V gene's germline CDR1 is SGHRS and CDR2 YFSETQ. The V and J ends lost 4 bases and 4 bases respectively, with 17 bases between them. The CDR3 DNA reads TGCGCCAGCAGCCCGTCAGGGTCGAGTGGCACTGAAGCTTTCTTT. As protein: CASSPSGSSGTEAFF.

The V gene is TRBV5-1, the J gene TRBJ1-1; TRBD1 is a possible D gene (6 bases). This CDR3 has 15 amino acids. Looked up from germline, CDR1 is SGHRS and CDR2 is YFSETQ. Trimming stripped 5 bases from V and 6 bases from J, with 20 bases between. The CDR3 is CASRTGTTEGAEAFF. The CDR3 bases are TGCGCCAGCAGAACCGGGACAACCGAAGGGGCTGAAGCTTTCTTT. Full variable domain (rest looked up from reference TRBV5-1 and TRBJ1-1): KAGVTQTPRYLIKTRGQQVTLSCSPISGHRSVSWYQQTPGQGLQFLFEYFSETQRNKGNFPGRFSGRQFSNSRSEMNVSTLELGDSALYLCASRTGTTEGAEAFFGQGTRLTVV.

The V call is TRBV12-3 or TRBV12-4, the J call TRBJ1-4; maybe TRBD1 (5 bases). Trimming stripped 5 bases from V and 8 bases from J, with 9 bases between. The CDR3 runs to 12 residues. The CDR3: CASSDGGEKLFF. DNA for the CDR3: TGTGCCAGCAGTGACGGGGGGGAAAAACTGTTTTTT.

V usage is TRBV5-1 and J usage is TRBJ2-3, with TRBD2 identical over 11 bases. Germline values: CDR1 SGHRS, CDR2 YFSETQ. V lost 9 bases and J lost 3; bases outside the gene matches: 6. The CDR3 has 14 residues. The CDR3 protein is CATGLAGGTDTQYF. CDR3 nucleotides: TGCGCCACAGGGCTAGCGGGAGGTACAGATACGCAGTATTTT.

The chain employs TRBV27 and TRBJ1-1, with D possibly being TRBD1 (5 bases). This CDR3 comprises 15 residues. The germline V and J ends were trimmed by 8 bases and 5 bases, with 21 bases remaining between them. Germline CDR1 reads MNHEY; CDR2 reads SMNVEV (reference sequence). CDR3 sequence (DNA): TGTGCCAGCCTCGATTATACCCCGGGGGGTACTGAAGCTTTCTTT. Protein: CASLDYTPGGTEAFF.

The chain has TRBV28 and TRBJ2-6; tentative D call: TRBD2 (6 bases). CDR1 and CDR2 (germline): MDHEN, SYDVKM. The CDR3 runs 14 residues. V lost 11 bases and J lost 1, with 12 bases in between. CDR3 sequence reads: CASNRGSGANVLTF. The CDR3, as DNA: TGTGCCTCAAACCGGGGGTCTGGGGCCAACGTCCTGACTTTC.

The chain employs TRBV7-2 and TRBJ2-2; possible D gene TRBD2, 5 bases. The CDR3 extends over 15 amino acids. From germline, CDR1 is SGHTA and CDR2 FQGNSA. V gave up 5 bases and J gave up 0 bases, with 10 bases separating them. DNA of the CDR3: TGTGCCAGCAGCCGCGCGGGCGCGAACACCGGGGAGCTGTTTTTT. Its protein is CASSRAGANTGELFF.

The chain employs TRBV5-1 and TRBJ1-3; D unresolved. Trimming removed 4 bases from V and 3 bases from J, with 8 bases in between. CDR1 is SGHRS and CDR2 is YFSETQ in the germline V gene. The CDR3 runs to 13 residues. The CDR3 nucleotides read TGCGCCAGCAGCCCCGTCGGTGGAAACACCATATATTTT. Translating gives CASSPVGGNTIYF.

This clone has more than one count but fewer than ten. CDR3 sequence: CASSLLDRGVDSPLHF. The CDR3 bases are TGTGCCAGCAGTTTACTAGACAGGGGGGTTGACTCACCCCTCCACTTT. The V gene is TRBV28, the J gene TRBJ1-6, with 9 bases identical to TRBD1. This CDR3 has 16 amino acids. Germline V gene lookup returns CDR1 MDHEN and CDR2 SYDVKM. After removal of 2 bases from V and 10 bases from J, the junction contained 9 bases not matched to a gene.

V and J are TRBV19 and TRBJ1-6, with 7 bases identical to TRBD1. Per germline, CDR1 LNHDA and CDR2 SQIVND (reference sequence). This CDR3 is 15 amino acids long. J lost 0 bases, V lost 7 bases, and 3 bases had no gene match. The CDR3 here is CASTAGGSYNSPLHF. CDR3 DNA sequence: TGTGCCAGTACAGCAGGGGGCTCCTATAATTCACCCCTCCACTTT.

The chain couples TRBV6-5 to TRBJ1-4, with D possibly TRBD1 on 5 matching bases. The germline CDR1 and CDR2 sequences are MNHEY and SVGAGI. The CDR3 loop spans 14 amino acids. Between the trimmed V and J ends, which lost 6 bases and 0 bases, there was a span of 8 bases. This chain's CDR3 is CASRDTATNEKLFF. CDR3 nucleotides: TGTGCCAGCAGGGACACTGCAACTAATGAAAAACTGTTTTTT.

The chain joins TRBV7-2 to TRBJ2-1; 7 nucleotides line up with TRBD1. The CDR3 spans 16 residues. Germline CDR1 is SGHTA and CDR2 is FQGNSA. The junction had 9 bases not matched to a gene; V was cut back by 5 bases and J by 2 bases. CDR3 amino acids: CASSRSGTATYNEQFF. As DNA, the CDR3 is TGTGCCAGCAGCCGGTCTGGGACAGCGACCTACAATGAGCAGTTCTTC.

This chain connects TRBV7-2 to TRBJ1-1, with unresolved D. CDR1 is SGHTA and CDR2 is FQGNSA in the germline V gene. Trimming removed 8 bases from V and 2 bases from J, with 15 bases in between. This CDR3 region has 14 residues. This chain's CDR3 is CASVRGPGNTEAFF. As DNA, the CDR3 is TGTGCCAGCGTTCGGGGTCCAGGAAACACTGAAGCTTTCTTT.

This chain connects TRBV6-5 to TRBJ1-1; D may be TRBD1 (5 bases). The V and J ends lost 5 bases and 9 bases respectively, with 10 bases between them. The CDR3 runs to 11 residues. Germline V gene sequence: CDR1 MNHEY, CDR2 SVGAGI. In DNA, the CDR3 is TGTGCCAGCAGTCGGGAGGGGAAAGCTTTCTTT. Translation gives CASSREGKAFF.